The clone carrying this T cell receptor (beta chain) was seen a few times. TCRdb passed the RT-PCR reads through MiXCR, listing each CDR3 protein once. The repertoire consists of about 700,000 distinct CDR3 sequences, with approximately 15% occurring once and the leading ten covering just over 3.5%. The CDR3 loop spans 13 amino acids. Germline CDR1 is SEHNR and CDR2 is FQNEAQ (reference sequence). V lost 0 bases and J lost 5, with 8 bases in between. The chain uses TRBV7-9 and TRBJ2-7; unclear D gene. Specimen: memory CD4+ T cells from blood. This receptor was obtained from a female donor in good health, serving as a healthy control. The CDR3 coding sequence is TGTGCCAGCAGCTTAGCTTTAATCGACGAGCAGTACTTC. This gives the protein CASSLALIDEQYF.